The 10 T cell receptor beta chains given below trace back to one sample, sequenced in a study of OX40 agonist ivuxolimab in advanced cancers. The table came from immunoSEQ multiplex PCR; TCRdb's copy has only in-frame clones and leaves some out. The table shows 75,000 to 100,000 clones, with 80% to 95% occurring only once. This material consisted of CD4+ or CD8+ T cells sorted from blood, taken in a trial of the OX40 agonist ivuxolimab. The receptor source for this set is an adult with an advanced solid tumor such as melanoma, head and neck, liver or kidney cancer.

The chain couples TRBV30 to TRBJ1-1; no clear D. Germline V lookup: CDR1 GTSNPN, CDR2 SVGIG (reference sequence). Deletions cut 7 bases from V and 8 bases from J, with 20 bases between. The CDR3 totals 13 residues. The chain's CDR3 is CASYRGIISEAFF. The CDR3 coding sequence is TGTGCCTCCTACCGGGGAATCATATCCGAAGCTTTCTTT.

The chain uses TRBV27 and TRBJ2-7; D unclear. V dropped 4 bases and J dropped 0 bases, with 10 bases sitting between them. The germline CDR1 and CDR2 sequences are MNHEY and SMNVEV (reference sequence). The CDR3 loop spans 14 amino acids. The CDR3 bases are TGTGCCAGCAGTTGGGCACCAGACTCCTACGAGCAGTACTTC. This translates into CASSWAPDSYEQYF.

V is TRBV5-1 and J is TRBJ1-4; the match to TRBD1 covers 8 bases. The CDR3 has 15 residues. Germline V gene lookup returns CDR1 SGHRS and CDR2 YFSETQ. After removal of 4 bases from V and 3 bases from J, the junction contained 5 bases not matched to a gene. The CDR3: CASSPGGRANEKLFF. The CDR3 DNA reads as TGCGCCAGCAGCCCAGGGGGCAGGGCTAATGAAAAACTGTTTTTT.

The gene calls are TRBV2 and TRBJ2-5; 7 nucleotides match TRBD1. The V gene's germline CDR1 is SNHLY and CDR2 FYNNEI. This CDR3 region has 14 residues. The V segment lost 10 bases and the J segment 4 bases; nucleotides outside the gene matches: 12. CDR3 nucleotide sequence: TGTGCCACCGACTACAGGGGCGGGTTAGAGACCCAGTACTTC. This codes for CATDYRGGLETQYF. Together with reference TRBV2 and TRBJ2-5, the CDR3 gives the full variable domain: EPEVTQTPSHQVTQMGQEVILRCVPISNHLYFYWYRQILGQKVEFLVSFYNNEISEKSEIFDDQFSVERPDGSNFTLKIRSTKLEDSAMYFCATDYRGGLETQYFGPGTRLLVL.

The V gene is TRBV4-1, the J gene TRBJ2-7; 10 bases match TRBD2. The CDR3 has 15 residues. V was pared by 0 bases and J by 2 bases, with 1 base of the junction left unmatched. Per germline, CDR1 MGHRA and CDR2 YSYEKL. The CDR3 reads CASSQDLAGAYEQYF. CDR3 bases: TGCGCCAGCAGCCAAGACCTAGCGGGGGCCTACGAGCAGTACTTC.

CDR3 DNA sequence: TGTGCCAGCAGTTTAGCGGGGGACGTGGATGAGCAGTTCTTC. Translated: CASSLAGDVDEQFF. V is TRBV6-6 and J is TRBJ2-1, with TRBD2 identical over 9 bases. The V gene's germline CDR1 is MNHNY and CDR2 SVGAGI (reference sequence). The CDR3 is 14 amino acids. The ends lost 4 bases at V and 8 bases at J; junction bases unmatched: 6.

The chain carries TRBV25-1 and TRBJ1-1; D not resolved. CDR1 MGHDK and CDR2 SYGVNS come from the germline V gene. V was shortened by 2 bases and J by 1 base, with 2 bases between the two germline ends. The CDR3 runs to 12 residues. CDR3 sequence (DNA): TGTGCCAGCAGTGAAAGGAACACTGAAGCTTTCTTT. This encodes CASSERNTEAFF.

This chain joins TRBV29-1 and TRBJ2-1; tentative D call: TRBD2 (7 bases). This CDR3 contains 13 residues. Trimming stripped 6 bases from V and 6 bases from J, with 15 bases between. The V gene's germline CDR1 is SQVTM and CDR2 ANQGSEA. CDR3 sequence: CSVKPGGFNEQFF. The DNA of the CDR3 is TGCAGCGTGAAACCGGGGGGCTTCAATGAGCAGTTCTTC.

The J gene is TRBJ2-7, the V gene TRBV14; D call uncertain. The germline V and J ends were trimmed by 4 bases and 2 bases, with 3 bases remaining between them. In germline, CDR1 is SGHDN, CDR2 FVKESK. The CDR3 covers 11 residues. The CDR3 DNA is TGTGCCAGCAGCCCCCCCTACGAGCAGTACTTC. The encoded protein is CASSPPYEQYF.

This rearrangement joins TRBV19 to TRBJ1-1, with D maybe TRBD1 (5 bases). Germline CDR1 LNHDA, CDR2 SQIVND (reference sequence). V gave up 1 base and J gave up 3 bases, with 6 bases separating them. This CDR3 is built from 13 residues. The CDR3 region is CASSIATDTEAFF. The CDR3 DNA is TGTGCCAGTAGTATAGCGACAGACACTGAAGCTTTCTTT. Using reference TRBV19 and TRBJ1-1 for the parts outside the CDR3, the full variable domain is DGGITQSPKYLFRKEGQNVTLSCEQNLNHDAMYWYRQDPGQGLRLIYYSQIVNDFQKGDIAEGYSVSREKKESFPLTVTSAQKNPTAFYLCASSIATDTEAFFGQGTRLTVV.